This record concerns one TCR beta chain sequence. Within the sample, other DNA sequences also encode this same CDR3. Which cohort a participant joined came from the clinical history participants gave. These data come from a study of blood T cell repertoires in COVID-19. Study context: PBMCs, B-cell-depleted T cells, or T cells were the source of the cDNA or gDNA that made up the material.

Here immunoSEQ multiplex PCR was the method, and the copy in TCRdb shows in-frame clones only, minus some. The sample records under 300,000 clones, 88% being singletons. The CDR3 runs 13 residues. Germline trimming cut 5 bases from V and 5 bases from J; bases unmatched to any gene: 6. The germline V gene has CDR1 GTSNPN and CDR2 SVGIG (reference sequence). V is TRBV30 and J is TRBJ1-1; 9 nucleotides line up with TRBD1. This TCR derives from a woman aged 40-49 years with acute COVID-19. Source material: PBMCs or T cells enriched from blood (not recorded which). The CDR3 loop is CAWSGTGWTEAFF. The CDR3 coding sequence is TGTGCCTGGTCCGGGACAGGGTGGACTGAAGCTTTCTTT.